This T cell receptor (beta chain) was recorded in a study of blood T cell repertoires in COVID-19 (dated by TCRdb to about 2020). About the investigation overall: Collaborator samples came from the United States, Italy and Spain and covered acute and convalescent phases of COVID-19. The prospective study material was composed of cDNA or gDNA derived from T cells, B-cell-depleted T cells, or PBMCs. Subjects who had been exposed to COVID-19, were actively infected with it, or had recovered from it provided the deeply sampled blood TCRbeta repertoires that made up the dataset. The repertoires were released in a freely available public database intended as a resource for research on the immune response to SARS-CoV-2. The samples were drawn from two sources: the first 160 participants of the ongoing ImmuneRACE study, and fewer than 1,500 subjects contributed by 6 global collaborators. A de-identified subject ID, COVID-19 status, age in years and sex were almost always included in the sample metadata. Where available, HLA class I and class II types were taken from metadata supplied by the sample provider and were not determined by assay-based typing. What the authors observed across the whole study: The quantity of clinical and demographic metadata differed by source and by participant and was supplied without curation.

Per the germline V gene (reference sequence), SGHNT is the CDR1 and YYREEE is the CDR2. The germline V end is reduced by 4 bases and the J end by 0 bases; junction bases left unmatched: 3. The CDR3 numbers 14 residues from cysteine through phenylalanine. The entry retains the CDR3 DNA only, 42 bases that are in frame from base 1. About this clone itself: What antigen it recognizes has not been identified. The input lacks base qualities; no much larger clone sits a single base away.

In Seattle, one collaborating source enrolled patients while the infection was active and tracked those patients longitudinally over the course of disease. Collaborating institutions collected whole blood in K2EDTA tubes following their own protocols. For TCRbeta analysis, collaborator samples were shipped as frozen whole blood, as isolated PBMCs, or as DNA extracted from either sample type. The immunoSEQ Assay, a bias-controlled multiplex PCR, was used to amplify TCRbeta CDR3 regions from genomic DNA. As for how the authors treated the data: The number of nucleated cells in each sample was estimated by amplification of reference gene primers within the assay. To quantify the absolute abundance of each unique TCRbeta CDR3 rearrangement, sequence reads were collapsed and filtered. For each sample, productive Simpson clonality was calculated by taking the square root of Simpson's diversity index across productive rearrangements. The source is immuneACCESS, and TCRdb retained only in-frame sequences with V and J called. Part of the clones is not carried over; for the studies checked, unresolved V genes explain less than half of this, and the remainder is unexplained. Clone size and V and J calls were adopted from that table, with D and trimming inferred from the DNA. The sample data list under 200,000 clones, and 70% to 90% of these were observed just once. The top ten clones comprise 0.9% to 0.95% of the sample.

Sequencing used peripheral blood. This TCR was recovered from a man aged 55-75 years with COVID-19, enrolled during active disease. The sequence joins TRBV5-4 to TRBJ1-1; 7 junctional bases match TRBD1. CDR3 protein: CASSPGQMNTEAFF. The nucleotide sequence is TGTGCCAGCAGCCCGGGACAGATGAACACTGAAGCTTTCTTT.